A single sample gave rise to the 32 T cell receptor beta chains below, sequenced in a study of OX40 agonist ivuxolimab in advanced cancers. Here immunoSEQ multiplex PCR was the method, and the copy in TCRdb shows in-frame clones only, minus some. The sample yields roughly 60,000 clones, roughly 80% seen once. The sequences come from CD4+ or CD8+ T cells sorted from blood, collected in a trial of the OX40 agonist ivuxolimab. These receptors originate from an adult with an advanced solid tumor such as melanoma, head and neck, liver or kidney cancer.

This clone came up once. This sequence joins TRBV5-4 and TRBJ1-4, with 9 nucleotides matching TRBD1. The junction had 6 bases not matched to a gene; V was cut back by 4 bases and J by 8 bases. Germline-derived CDR1 and CDR2 are SGHNT and YYREEE (reference sequence). This CDR3 is built from 14 residues. The chain's CDR3 is CASSAGTGREKLFF. The DNA for the CDR3 is TGTGCCAGCAGCGCGGGGACAGGGCGAGAAAAACTGTTTTTT.

The chain employs TRBV5-1 and TRBJ2-1; 12 nucleotides line up with TRBD2. Germline V gene sequence: CDR1 SGHRS, CDR2 YFSETQ. V trimming: 2 bases; J trimming: 7 bases; junction bases outside the gene matches: 4. The CDR3 is made up of 15 amino acids. The CDR3 reads CASSFPSGRDNEQFF. Written as DNA, the CDR3 is TGCGCCAGCAGCTTTCCTAGCGGGAGGGATAATGAGCAGTTCTTC.

This chain connects TRBV5-1 to TRBJ2-7, with D maybe TRBD1 (5 bases). The CDR3 runs to 15 residues. Deletions cut 0 bases from V and 1 base from J, with 11 bases between. CDR1 and CDR2 (germline): SGHRS, YFSETQ. The CDR3 sequence: CASSLAPGLSYEQYF. The CDR3 DNA sequence: TGCGCCAGCAGCTTGGCCCCAGGGTTATCCTACGAGCAGTACTTC.

The rearrangement links TRBV11-1 to TRBJ2-6; D uncertain. The CDR3 has 15 residues. Trimming stripped 2 bases from V and 4 bases from J, with 9 bases between. The germline V gene has CDR1 SGHAT and CDR2 FQDESV (reference sequence). This CDR3 is CASSLRAPGANVLTF. The CDR3 nucleotides read TGTGCCAGCAGCTTAAGGGCACCCGGGGCCAACGTCCTGACTTTC.

The chain employs TRBV29-1 and TRBJ1-4; 7 positions agree with TRBD1. J was trimmed by 4 bases and V by 7 bases; bases with no gene match: 6. Germline V gene sequence: CDR1 SQVTM, CDR2 ANQGSEA. The CDR3 spans 13 residues. This CDR3 reads CSAPGQLNEKLFF. The CDR3 bases are TGCAGCGCCCCGGGACAGCTTAATGAAAAACTGTTTTTT.

The J gene is TRBJ2-5, the V gene TRBV5-5; D ambiguous. Germline CDR1 is SGHKS and CDR2 is YYEKEE (reference sequence). With 4 bases removed from V and 2 bases from J, the gap between germline ends came to 9 bases. The CDR3 is 13 residues long. In DNA form, the CDR3 reads TGTGCCAGCAGCGCTATAGGGCAAGAGACCCAGTACTTC. Translating gives CASSAIGQETQYF.

The chain has TRBV5-1 and TRBJ2-7, with D possibly called TRBD1 or TRBD2 (5 bases each). The germline V gene encodes CDR1 SGHRS and CDR2 YFSETQ. The CDR3 is 15 amino acids. Deletions cut 0 bases from V and 6 bases from J, with 16 bases between. The CDR3 DNA is TGCGCCAGCAGCTTGGGGGGCCGCTGGAGGTCCGAGCAGTACTTC. Amino acid sequence: CASSLGGRWRSEQYF. Supplemented by reference TRBV5-1 and TRBJ2-7, the full variable domain reads KAGVTQTPRYLIKTRGQQVTLSCSPISGHRSVSWYQQTPGQGLQFLFEYFSETQRNKGNFPGRFSGRQFSNSRSEMNVSTLELGDSALYLCASSLGGRWRSEQYFGPGTRLTVT.

The CDR3 bases are TGTGCCAGCAGGAGGGACACTAATGAAAAACTGTTTTTT. As protein: CASRRDTNEKLFF. This chain joins TRBV6-1 and TRBJ1-4, with D possibly being TRBD1 (5 bases). Trimming shortened V by 6 bases and J by 2 bases, and 7 bases separated the two germline ends. CDR3 length: 13 residues. CDR1 is MNHNS, CDR2 SASEGT, per germline.

The chain links TRBV7-9 to TRBJ2-1; D is possibly TRBD1 (6 bases). CDR3 size: 17 residues. V lost 4 bases to trimming and J lost 6 bases, with 22 bases between them. Germline lookup yields CDR1 SEHNR and CDR2 FQNEAQ (reference sequence). The CDR3 here is CASSSRTRGGSPNEQFF. CDR3 nucleotides: TGTGCCAGCAGCTCGAGAACCAGGGGCGGCAGCCCCAATGAGCAGTTCTTC. Complete variable domain (other parts from reference TRBV7-9 and TRBJ2-1): DTGVSQNPRHKITKRGQNVTFRCDPISEHNRLYWYRQTLGQGPEFLTYFQNEAQLEKSRLLSDRFSAERPKGSFSTLEIQRTEQGDSAMYLCASSSRTRGGSPNEQFFGPGTRLTVL.

This clone is a singleton in its sample. The chain carries TRBV14 and TRBJ2-5; 8 nucleotides match TRBD1. Germline V CDR1 and CDR2: SGHDN, FVKESK. Losses at the gene ends were 4 bases for V and 6 bases for J; bases not matched to a gene: 22. The CDR3 runs to 19 residues. The CDR3 protein is CASSPSTGTGPGGWKTQYF. In DNA form, the CDR3 reads TGTGCCAGCAGCCCATCCACTGGGACAGGCCCTGGCGGGTGGAAGACCCAGTACTTC.

This rearrangement joins TRBV5-1 to TRBJ2-6; 9 bases fit TRBD2. The length of the CDR3 is 16 residues. The germline V gene encodes CDR1 SGHRS and CDR2 YFSETQ. The V gene end was trimmed by 2 bases and the J gene end by 0 bases; junction bases not matched to a gene: 0. CDR3 in DNA: TGCGCCAGCAGCTTACTAGCGGGCTCTGGGGCCAACGTCCTGACTTTC. Translated: CASSLLAGSGANVLTF.

The rearrangement uses TRBV7-9 and TRBJ1-2; D is possibly TRBD1 (6 bases). V was clipped by 3 bases and J by 1 base, with 12 bases between them. Germline V gene sequence: CDR1 SEHNR, CDR2 FQNEAQ (reference sequence). The CDR3 consists of 15 residues. The CDR3 nucleotides are TGTGCCAGCAGCTTTTACTCAGGGGTTAACTATGGCTACACCTTC. Protein product: CASSFYSGVNYGYTF.

The V call is TRBV5-1, the J call TRBJ2-1; 9 bases agree with TRBD1. Per the germline V gene, CDR1 is SGHRS and CDR2 is YFSETQ. The CDR3 length is 15 residues. V dropped 4 bases and J dropped 5; count of bases not matched to a gene: 7. For the CDR3, the DNA is TGCGCCAGCAGCCCGGGACAGGGAATCCACAATGAGCAGTTCTTC. It translates to CASSPGQGIHNEQFF.

The sample holds a few counts of this clone. The gene calls are TRBV2 and TRBJ1-5; D gene ambiguous. CDR3 size: 12 residues. Trimming took 7 bases from V and 3 from J, leaving 7 bases between them. The germline V gene has CDR1 SNHLY and CDR2 FYNNEI. DNA of the CDR3: TGTGCCAGCACGCAGTACAATCAGCCCCAGCATTTT. This translates into CASTQYNQPQHF.

This clone was seen just once. The CDR3 DNA follows: TGTGCCAGCAGCTTAAGGCGGGTGGAGGACATTCAGTACTTC. Residues: CASSLRRVEDIQYF. The gene calls are TRBV11-2 and TRBJ2-4; D is perhaps TRBD2 (5 bases). Germline assignment: CDR1 SGHAT and CDR2 FQNNGV. The V end lost 2 bases, the J end lost 8 bases, and 13 bases lay between the germline ends. The length of the CDR3 is 14 residues.

The chain joins TRBV6-5 to TRBJ2-2; a possible D gene is TRBD2 (6 bases). Trimming shortened V by 4 bases and J by 1 base, and 10 bases separated the two germline ends. The germline V gene encodes CDR1 MNHEY and CDR2 SVGAGI. The CDR3 has 15 amino acids. DNA of the CDR3: TGTGCCAGCAGTTGGTCTAGCGAGAACACCGGGGAGCTGTTTTTT. This translates into CASSWSSENTGELFF.

The chain combines TRBV7-3 with TRBJ2-3; D possibly uses TRBD1 or TRBD2 (6 bases each). The CDR3 sequence is 16 residues long. The germline gives CDR1 SGHTA, CDR2 FQGTGA. V was pared by 2 bases and J by 2 bases, with 14 bases between. CDR3 sequence (DNA): TGTGCCAGCAGCTTAGGCCCCGGGGGCCCCACAGATACGCAGTATTTT. Amino acids: CASSLGPGGPTDTQYF.

The chain joins TRBV5-6 to TRBJ2-5; either TRBD1 or TRBD2 may supply D (5 bases each). The CDR3 spans 16 residues. CDR1 and CDR2 from the germline V gene are SGHDT and YYEEEE. Trimming left V 4 bases short and J 1 base short, with 17 bases between. The CDR3 protein is CASSTIRGAVQETQYF. CDR3 DNA: TGTGCCAGCAGCACAATCCGAGGGGCAGTCCAAGAGACCCAGTACTTC. The variable domain in full, completed from reference TRBV5-6 and TRBJ2-5, reads DAGVTQSPTHLIKTRGQQVTLRCSPKSGHDTVSWYQQALGQGPQFIFQYYEEEERQRGNFPDRFSGHQFPNYSSELNVNALLLGDSALYLCASSTIRGAVQETQYFGPGTRLLVL.

The V call is TRBV19, the J call TRBJ2-3; 7 nucleotides agree with TRBD1. J lost 0 bases, V lost 6 bases, and 3 bases had no gene match. Germline V lookup: CDR1 LNHDA, CDR2 SQIVND (reference sequence). CDR3 length equals 14 residues. The CDR3 spells CASSLTGSTDTQYF. CDR3 nucleotide sequence: TGTGCCAGTAGCCTGACAGGGAGCACAGATACGCAGTATTTT. The variable domain in full, with the rest retrieved from reference TRBV19 and TRBJ2-3, is DGGITQSPKYLFRKEGQNVTLSCEQNLNHDAMYWYRQDPGQGLRLIYYSQIVNDFQKGDIAEGYSVSREKKESFPLTVTSAQKNPTAFYLCASSLTGSTDTQYFGPGTRLTVL.

The V call is TRBV5-4, the J call TRBJ2-1, with D possibly being TRBD2 (6 bases). Germline V gives CDR1 SGHNT, CDR2 YYREEE (reference sequence). Trimming pared 4 bases from V and 5 bases from J, leaving 16 bases between. The CDR3 is made up of 15 amino acids. For the CDR3, the DNA is TGTGCCAGCAGCCGCGGAGGGGCCAAGGACAATGAGCAGTTCTTC. This encodes CASSRGGAKDNEQFF.

V and J are TRBV4-1 and TRBJ2-7; D is ambiguous. The CDR3 loop spans 14 amino acids. Germline V gives CDR1 MGHRA, CDR2 YSYEKL. Trimming left V 0 bases short and J 6 bases short, with 12 bases between. For the CDR3, the DNA is TGCGCCAGCAGCCAAGATGCGCCCTCGGGCGAGCAGTACGTC. The encoded protein is CASSQDAPSGEQYV.

The gene calls are TRBV7-8 and TRBJ1-5; D not resolved. The germline CDR1 and CDR2 sequences are SGHVS and FQNEAQ. The CDR3 covers 13 residues. Deletions cut 1 base from V and 7 bases from J, with 8 bases between. CDR3 in amino acids: CASSLEEGQPQHF. In DNA form, the CDR3 reads TGTGCCAGCAGCTTAGAGGAAGGCCAGCCCCAGCATTTT.

The J gene is TRBJ2-7, the V gene TRBV11-2; 9 bases line up with TRBD2. With 3 bases clipped from V and 5 bases from J, the junction kept 5 bases outside the gene matches. Germline CDR1 reads SGHAT; CDR2 reads FQNNGV. This CDR3 contains 14 residues. DNA for the CDR3: TGTGCCAGCAGCTTTGCGGGAGGGCCGGACGAGCAGTACTTC. Protein: CASSFAGGPDEQYF.

This clone was counted a few times. The chain has TRBV10-3 and TRBJ2-3; TRBD1 or TRBD2 may be the D gene (7 bases each). V shed 4 bases and J shed 6 bases, with 20 bases lying between them. The CDR3 is 16 residues long. Germline V gene data show CDR1 as ENHRY and CDR2 as SYGVKD. CDR3 DNA: TGTGCCATCAGTGCCTTCGGCAGGGGGGGGTCCGATACGCAGTATTTT. It specifies CAISAFGRGGSDTQYF.

The sample holds one count of this clone. This rearrangement joins TRBV11-3 to TRBJ2-7, with D possibly being TRBD2 (5 bases). V dropped 2 bases and J dropped 4 bases, with 15 bases sitting between them. In germline, CDR1 is SGHNT, CDR2 YENEEA. The CDR3 length is 15 residues. The CDR3 sequence is CASSLTGNNLYEQYV. The CDR3 DNA sequence: TGTGCCAGCAGCTTAACCGGGAATAATCTATACGAGCAGTACGTC.

This clone appeared a few times. This chain links TRBV30 with TRBJ2-2; D unclear. Per the germline V gene, CDR1 is GTSNPN and CDR2 is SVGIG (reference sequence). This CDR3 spans 11 amino acids. Trimming cost V 2 bases and J 7 bases, with 5 bases left between them. The CDR3: CAWSWGGELFF. In nucleotides, the CDR3 is TGTGCCTGGAGTTGGGGCGGGGAGCTGTTTTTT.

This chain uses TRBV4-1 with TRBJ1-5; D is perhaps TRBD1 (5 bases). This CDR3 has 14 amino acids. In germline, CDR1 is MGHRA, CDR2 YSYEKL. Between the trimmed V and J ends, which lost 1 base and 8 bases, there was a span of 12 bases. The CDR3 DNA follows: TGCGCCAGCAGCCAAGCCCGTGGGGGGAAGCCCCAGCATTTT. Its protein is CASSQARGGKPQHF.

The chain has TRBV4-3 and TRBJ2-7; no definite D call. The V end was cut by 0 bases, the J end by 0 bases, with 6 bases between. This CDR3 comprises 14 residues. The germline CDR1 and CDR2 sequences are LGHNA and YSLEER. The CDR3 sequence is CASSQDRFSYEQYF. CDR3 DNA: TGCGCCAGCAGCCAAGACAGGTTCTCCTACGAGCAGTACTTC.

The V and J genes are TRBV4-1 and TRBJ1-4; TRBD1 matches 7 bases. The CDR3 has 14 residues. Germline lookup yields CDR1 MGHRA and CDR2 YSYEKL. Trimming at V came to 0 bases and at J to 8 bases, leaving 3 bases not matched to a gene. CDR3 nucleotides: TGCGCCAGCAGCCAAGATCGGGGACAGGAAAAACTGTTTTTT. Protein: CASSQDRGQEKLFF.

V is TRBV7-9 and J is TRBJ1-2; the match to TRBD1 covers 11 bases. Per the germline V gene, CDR1 is SEHNR and CDR2 is FQNEAQ (reference sequence). This CDR3 is 16 amino acids long. J gave up 4 bases and V 5 bases, and 9 bases lay outside the gene matches. The CDR3 loop is CASSTHLGQGVYGYTF. Written as DNA, the CDR3 is TGTGCCAGCAGCACTCATCTGGGACAGGGGGTCTATGGCTACACCTTC. Full variable domain (missing parts from reference TRBV7-9 and TRBJ1-2): DTGVSQNPRHKITKRGQNVTFRCDPISEHNRLYWYRQTLGQGPEFLTYFQNEAQLEKSRLLSDRFSAERPKGSFSTLEIQRTEQGDSAMYLCASSTHLGQGVYGYTFGSGTRLTVV.

The rearrangement joins TRBV7-2 to TRBJ2-1; 7 nucleotides match TRBD2. Losses at the gene ends were 5 bases for V and 0 bases for J; bases not matched to a gene: 7. The CDR3 is 16 residues long. Germline-derived CDR1 and CDR2 are SGHTA and FQGNSA. CDR3 region: CASSPPGGRSYNEQFF. The CDR3, as DNA: TGTGCCAGCAGCCCCCCGGGGGGTCGCTCCTACAATGAGCAGTTCTTC. Based on the CDR3 plus reference TRBV7-2 and TRBJ2-1, the full variable domain is GAGVSQSPSNKVTEKGKDVELRCDPISGHTALYWYRQSLGQGLEFLIYFQGNSAPDKSGLPSDRFSAERTGGSVSTLTIQRTQQEDSAVYLCASSPPGGRSYNEQFFGPGTRLTVL.

This clone was picked up a small number of times. V and J are TRBV7-2 and TRBJ2-7; D uncertain. Deletions cut 3 bases from V and 4 bases from J, with 22 bases between. The CDR3 totals 17 residues. Looked up from germline, CDR1 is SGHTA and CDR2 is FQGNSA. The chain's CDR3 is CASSLSVFAEHLYEQYV. The CDR3 coding sequence is TGTGCCAGCAGCTTGAGCGTTTTCGCGGAGCACTTGTACGAGCAGTACGTC.